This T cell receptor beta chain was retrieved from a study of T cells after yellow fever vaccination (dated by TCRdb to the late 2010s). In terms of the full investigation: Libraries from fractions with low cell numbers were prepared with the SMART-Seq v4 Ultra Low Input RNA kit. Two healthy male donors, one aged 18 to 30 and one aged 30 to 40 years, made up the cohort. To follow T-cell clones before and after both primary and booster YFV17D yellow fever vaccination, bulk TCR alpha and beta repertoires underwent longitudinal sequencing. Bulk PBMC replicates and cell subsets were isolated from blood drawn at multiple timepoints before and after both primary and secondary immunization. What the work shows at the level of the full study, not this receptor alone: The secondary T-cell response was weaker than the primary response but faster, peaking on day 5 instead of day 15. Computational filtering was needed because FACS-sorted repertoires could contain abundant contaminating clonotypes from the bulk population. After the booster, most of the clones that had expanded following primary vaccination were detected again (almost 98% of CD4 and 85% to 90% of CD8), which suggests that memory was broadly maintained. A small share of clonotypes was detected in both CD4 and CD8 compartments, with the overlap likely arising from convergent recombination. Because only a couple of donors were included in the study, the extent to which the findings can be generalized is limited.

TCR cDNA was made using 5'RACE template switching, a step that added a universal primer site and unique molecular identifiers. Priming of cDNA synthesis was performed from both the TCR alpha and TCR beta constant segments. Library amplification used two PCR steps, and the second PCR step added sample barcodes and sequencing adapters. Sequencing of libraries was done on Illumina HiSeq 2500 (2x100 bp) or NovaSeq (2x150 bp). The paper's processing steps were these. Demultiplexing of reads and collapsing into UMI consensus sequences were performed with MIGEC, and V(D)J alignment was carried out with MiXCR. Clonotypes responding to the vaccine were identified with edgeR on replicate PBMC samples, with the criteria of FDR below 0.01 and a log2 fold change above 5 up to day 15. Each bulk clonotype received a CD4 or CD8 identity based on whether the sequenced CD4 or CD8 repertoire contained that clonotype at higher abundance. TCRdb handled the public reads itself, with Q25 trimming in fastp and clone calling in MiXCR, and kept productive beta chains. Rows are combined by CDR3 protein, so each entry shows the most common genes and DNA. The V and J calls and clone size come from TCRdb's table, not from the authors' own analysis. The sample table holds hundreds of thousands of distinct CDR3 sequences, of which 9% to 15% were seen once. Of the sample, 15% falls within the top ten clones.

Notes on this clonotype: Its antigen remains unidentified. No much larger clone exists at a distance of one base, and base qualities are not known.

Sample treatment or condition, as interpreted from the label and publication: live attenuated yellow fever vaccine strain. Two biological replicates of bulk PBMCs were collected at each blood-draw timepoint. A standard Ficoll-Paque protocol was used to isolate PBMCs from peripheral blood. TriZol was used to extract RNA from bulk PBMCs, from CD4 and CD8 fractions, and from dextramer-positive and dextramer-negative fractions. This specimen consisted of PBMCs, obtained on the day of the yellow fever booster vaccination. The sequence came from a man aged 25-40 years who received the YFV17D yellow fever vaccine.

CDR3 region: CASRLAADHQPQHF. The sequenced DNA is TGTGCCAGCAGGCTGGCCGCAGACCATCAGCCCCAGCATTTT. The chain employs TRBV27 and TRBJ1-5, with the D gene uncertain. From cysteine to phenylalanine, the CDR3 is 14 amino acids long. Left in the record is the CDR3 DNA by itself, 42 bases read in frame from the first base. At the junction V is shortened by 6 bases and J by 5 bases, with 14 bases in between. For CDR1 and CDR2, the germline V gene (reference sequence) lists MNHEY and SMNVEV.